The 23 T cell receptor beta chains in this list originate from one sample, sequenced in a study of blood T cell repertoires in COVID-19. Sequencing used immunoSEQ multiplex PCR; TCRdb keeps in-frame clones, though not all of them. The table lists 120,000 to 150,000 clones, around four fifths of them singletons. Input material: peripheral blood. These receptors came from a woman of 80 years or more with acute or convalescent COVID-19.

Here the CDR3 reads CASNPIAGGSYEQYF. The CDR3 nucleotides are TGTGCCAGCAACCCTATAGCGGGAGGCTCCTACGAGCAGTACTTC. The chain carries TRBV2 and TRBJ2-7; 10 bases line up with TRBD2. The CDR3 has 15 amino acids. Trimming at V came to 7 bases and at J to 0 bases, leaving 6 bases not matched to a gene. Germline CDR1 reads SNHLY; CDR2 reads FYNNEI.

CDR3 sequence: CASSPQGAAYGYTF. As DNA, the CDR3 is TGTGCCAGTAGTCCACAGGGGGCTGCCTATGGCTACACCTTC. This rearrangement joins TRBV19 to TRBJ1-2; TRBD1 matches 9 bases. The CDR3 length is 14 residues. Looked up from germline, CDR1 is LNHDA and CDR2 is SQIVND (reference sequence). V lost 5 bases to trimming and J lost 4 bases; unmatched junction nucleotides: 5.

This clone has only one observation. CDR3 residues: CASSILFREGDNQPQHF. CDR3 in DNA: TGTGCCAGTAGTATACTGTTCCGGGAGGGTGATAATCAGCCCCAGCATTTT. The chain couples TRBV19 to TRBJ1-5; D is uncertain. Germline CDR1 and CDR2: LNHDA and SQIVND (reference sequence). This CDR3 is 17 amino acids long. The V end was cut by 2 bases, the J end by 4 bases, with 18 bases between.

The chain is built from TRBV7-8 and TRBJ2-5, with D unclear. The CDR3 contains 14 residues. The V gene's germline CDR1 is SGHVS and CDR2 FQNEAQ. V lost 6 bases and J 7 bases, leaving 18 bases between the germline ends. CDR3 nucleotide sequence: TGTGCCAGCAGGGTCCTCTCCGGGTGGCGGACCCAGTACTTC. Amino acids: CASRVLSGWRTQYF.

The rearrangement uses TRBV27 and TRBJ1-4; tentative D call: TRBD1 (6 bases). Germline CDR1 is MNHEY and CDR2 is SMNVEV (reference sequence). The CDR3 is 12 amino acids. Between the trimmed V and J ends, which lost 1 base and 13 bases, there was a span of 10 bases. CDR3 in amino acids: CASSLLGARLFF. The CDR3 DNA sequence: TGTGCCAGCAGTTTATTGGGGGCACGACTGTTTTTT.

This chain connects TRBV6-1 to TRBJ1-1; D unclear. The CDR3 is 15 amino acids. V was cut by 3 bases and J by 0 bases, with 11 bases left in between. From germline, CDR1 is MNHNS and CDR2 SASEGT. The CDR3 DNA is TGTGCCAGCAGTGATTATGCGACTGTGAACACTGAAGCTTTCTTT. It specifies CASSDYATVNTEAFF.

V gene TRBV4-2 combines with J gene TRBJ2-5; 10 bases fit TRBD2. The V gene end was trimmed by 0 bases and the J gene end by 1 base; junction bases not matched to a gene: 8. CDR3 length: 18 residues. The germline gives CDR1 LGHNA, CDR2 YNFKEQ. The chain's CDR3 is CASSQDLQREGSQETQYF. In DNA, the CDR3 is TGTGCCAGCAGCCAAGATCTCCAGCGGGAGGGTTCCCAAGAGACCCAGTACTTC.

This clone is a singleton in its sample. This chain links TRBV5-1 with TRBJ2-2; unclear D gene. Germline lookup yields CDR1 SGHRS and CDR2 YFSETQ. The CDR3 length is 12 residues. V was pared by 7 bases and J by 2 bases, with 6 bases between. This CDR3 reads CASGENTGELFF. The CDR3 DNA reads TGCGCCAGCGGAGAAAACACCGGGGAGCTGTTTTTT.

V and J are TRBV6-4 and TRBJ2-1; 9 bases fit TRBD2. The V segment lost 4 bases and the J segment 5 bases; nucleotides outside the gene matches: 3. CDR3 length equals 14 residues. CDR1 MRHNA and CDR2 SNTAGT come from the germline V gene. The CDR3 DNA reads as TGTGCCAGCAGTGGACTAGCGGAGAACAATGAGCAGTTCTTC. It specifies CASSGLAENNEQFF.

The gene calls are TRBV12-3 or TRBV12-4 and TRBJ2-7; D might be TRBD1 (5 bases). The CDR3 runs 12 residues. V lost 5 bases to trimming and J lost 3 bases, with 8 bases between them. This CDR3 reads CASSLTVYEQYF. DNA of the CDR3: TGTGCCAGCAGTCTGACAGTCTACGAGCAGTACTTC.

The chain couples TRBV28 to TRBJ2-3, with a weak D call TRBD1 (6 bases). There are 15 residues in the CDR3. The germline V and J ends were trimmed by 8 bases and 4 bases, with 19 bases remaining between them. Looked up from germline, CDR1 is MDHEN and CDR2 is SYDVKM. In DNA, the CDR3 is TGTGCCAGCGGACAGTGGGCTAGGGGTGCAGATACGCAGTATTTT. Residues: CASGQWARGADTQYF.

The chain is built from TRBV27 and TRBJ2-1; a possible D gene is TRBD1 (5 bases). Trimming shortened V by 6 bases and J by 0 bases, and 9 bases separated the two germline ends. From germline, CDR1 is MNHEY and CDR2 SMNVEV (reference sequence). The CDR3 sequence is 14 residues long. In nucleotides, the CDR3 is TGTGCCAGCAGGACAGAATTCTCCTACAATGAGCAGTTCTTC. Residues: CASRTEFSYNEQFF.

V usage is TRBV4-1 and J usage is TRBJ1-2, with TRBD1 matching over 10 bases. J lost 8 bases, V lost 4 bases, and 16 bases had no gene match. The germline V gene has CDR1 MGHRA and CDR2 YSYEKL. The CDR3 has 17 residues. The chain's CDR3 is CASSPPRPTGGRYGYTF. The CDR3 DNA sequence: TGCGCCAGCAGCCCCCCCCGTCCGACAGGGGGCCGATACGGCTACACCTTC.

The table lists this clone with a few counts. J is TRBJ1-5 and V is TRBV12-3 or TRBV12-4; D gene unclear. CDR3 size: 13 residues. V lost 6 bases and J lost 2, with 8 bases in between. CDR3 loop: CASSNSRNQPQHF. In DNA form, the CDR3 reads TGTGCCAGCAGCAACAGCCGCAATCAGCCCCAGCATTTT.

This clone was observed a single time. The genes are TRBV4-2 and TRBJ2-6; 7 nucleotides align to TRBD1. The CDR3 runs 15 residues. The V and J ends lost 5 bases and 8 bases, in that order; junction bases with no gene match: 9. CDR1 LGHNA and CDR2 YNFKEQ come from the germline V gene. In DNA, the CDR3 is TGTGCCAGCAGCTCGCCGACAGGGATGACCAACGTCCTGACTTTC. It encodes CASSSPTGMTNVLTF.

This chain joins TRBV19 and TRBJ2-1, with TRBD1 matching over 11 bases. This CDR3 is 16 amino acids long. The germline V gene has CDR1 LNHDA and CDR2 SQIVND (reference sequence). Trimming removed 5 bases from V and 6 bases from J; junction bases left unmatched: 9. The CDR3, as DNA: TGTGCCAGTAGTCCCTCCGGACAGGGGGCGCGCAATGAGCAGTTCTTC. It yields the protein CASSPSGQGARNEQFF.

The chain recombines TRBV6-6 with TRBJ1-6; D ambiguous. The CDR3 extends over 13 amino acids. The V and J ends lost 6 bases and 10 bases respectively, with 13 bases between them. The germline CDR1 and CDR2 sequences are MNHNY and SVGAGI (reference sequence). The chain's CDR3 is CASSRVSGSPLHF. CDR3 DNA sequence: TGTGCCAGCAGCCGGGTCAGTGGATCACCCCTCCACTTT.

The chain carries TRBV18 and TRBJ2-2; 9 nucleotides agree with TRBD1. In germline, CDR1 is KGHSH, CDR2 LQKENI. CDR3 size: 16 residues. V was pared by 4 bases and J by 6 bases, with 9 bases of the junction left unmatched. The CDR3 DNA sequence: TGTGCCAGCTCACAACCGGGACAGGGAATGCCCGGGGAGCTGTTTTTT. Translated, it gives CASSQPGQGMPGELFF.

The V and J genes are TRBV12-3 or TRBV12-4 and TRBJ1-2; no clear D. The CDR3 extends over 12 amino acids. Trimming took 0 bases from V and 13 from J, leaving 12 bases between them. CDR3 nucleotide sequence: TGTGCCAGCAGTTTAGCCCGTTACCACTTCACCTTC. Translating gives CASSLARYHFTF.

This chain connects TRBV6-5 to TRBJ1-3; D is ambiguous. With 6 bases removed from V and 0 bases from J, the gap between germline ends came to 12 bases. The germline gives CDR1 MNHEY, CDR2 SVGAGI. This CDR3 has 15 residues. CDR3 protein: CASSLTISSGNTIYF. The CDR3 region has the DNA TGTGCCAGCAGCTTGACAATCAGCTCTGGAAACACCATATATTTT.

This sequence joins TRBV27 and TRBJ2-1, with D unclear. This CDR3 has 13 residues. Trimming cost V 6 bases and J 2 bases, with 8 bases left between them. The V gene's germline CDR1 is MNHEY and CDR2 SMNVEV (reference sequence). CDR3 region: CASRSSPYNEQFF. The DNA for the CDR3 is TGTGCCAGCAGATCCTCTCCCTACAATGAGCAGTTCTTC.

This clone was seen only a few times. The chain recombines TRBV4-1 with TRBJ2-3, with a weak D call TRBD2 (7 bases). The CDR3 length is 17 residues. Trimming pared 1 base from V and 4 bases from J, leaving 18 bases between. The germline V gene encodes CDR1 MGHRA and CDR2 YSYEKL. The CDR3 DNA reads TGCGCCAGCAGCCAAGGGCTGTGGGGGGGGCGATCAGATACGCAGTATTTT. Translation gives CASSQGLWGGRSDTQYF.

This chain links TRBV5-4 with TRBJ1-1, with 11 positions matching TRBD1. V lost 4 bases and J lost 2; bases outside the gene matches: 10. CDR3 length equals 17 residues. Per germline, CDR1 SGHNT and CDR2 YYREEE (reference sequence). CDR3 loop: CASSADRGRGLNTEAFF. As DNA, the CDR3 is TGTGCCAGCAGCGCGGACAGGGGGCGAGGGCTTAACACTGAAGCTTTCTTT.